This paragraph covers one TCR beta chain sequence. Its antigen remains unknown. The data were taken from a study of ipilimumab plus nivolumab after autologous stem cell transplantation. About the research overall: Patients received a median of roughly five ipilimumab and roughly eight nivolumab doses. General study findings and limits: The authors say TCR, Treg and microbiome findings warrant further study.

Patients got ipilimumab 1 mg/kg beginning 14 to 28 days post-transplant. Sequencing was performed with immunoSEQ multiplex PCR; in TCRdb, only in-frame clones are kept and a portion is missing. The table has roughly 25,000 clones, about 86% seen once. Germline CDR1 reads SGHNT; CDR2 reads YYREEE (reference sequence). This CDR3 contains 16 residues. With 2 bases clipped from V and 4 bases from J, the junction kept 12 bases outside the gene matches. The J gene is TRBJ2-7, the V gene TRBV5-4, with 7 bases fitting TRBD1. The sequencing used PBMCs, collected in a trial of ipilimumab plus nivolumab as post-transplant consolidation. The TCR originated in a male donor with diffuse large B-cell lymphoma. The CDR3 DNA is TGTGCCAGCAGCTTTGACCGAGGGACAGTTCCTTACGAGCAGTACTTC. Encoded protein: CASSFDRGTVPYEQYF.